The 29 T cell receptor beta chains reported below all come from one sample, sequenced in a study of CD8+CD57+ T cells in acquired aplastic anemia. CDR3 and TCR beta VDJ profiling relied on genomic DNA as the template. TCRdb reanalysed the reads using MiXCR and keeps one entry per CDR3 protein. The sample comprises 200,000 to 250,000 distinct CDR3 sequences, approximately 65% of which are singletons, and about 60% rests with the top ten. Patients included in sequencing had previously demonstrated CD8+CD57+ cell expansion by flow cytometry. The sequenced sample was sorted CD4+, CD8+, or CD8+CD57+ T cells (not recorded which) from PBMCs. These receptors originate from a human donor with aplastic anemia.

A word on this clonotype: This is likely a read error, given that the CDR3 carries no conserved phenylalanine or tryptophan at its end. V gene TRBV19 combines with J gene TRBJ2-3; 7 positions match TRBD2. V dropped 5 bases and J dropped 2; count of bases not matched to a gene: 4. Germline CDR1 and CDR2: LNHDA and SQIVND (reference sequence). The CDR3 runs 14 residues. CDR3 DNA sequence: TGTGCCAGTAGTTCTGGACTAGTCACAGATACGCAGTATCTT. Translation gives CASSSGLVTDTQYL.

The CDR3 sequence is CAITRGQGRSTEAFF. CDR3 nucleotide sequence: TGTGCCATCACCAGAGGACAGGGGAGATCCACTGAAGCTTTCTTT. V usage is TRBV10-3 and J usage is TRBJ1-1; 9 bases are shared with TRBD1. There are 15 residues in the CDR3. After removal of 7 bases from V and 4 bases from J, the junction contained 10 bases not matched to a gene. Per the germline V gene, CDR1 is ENHRY and CDR2 is SYGVKD.

V usage is TRBV20-1 and J usage is TRBJ2-5; D not resolved. Germline V gene data show CDR1 as DFQATT and CDR2 as SNEGSKA (reference sequence). This CDR3 has 13 amino acids. Trimming removed 0 bases from V and 5 bases from J, with 10 bases in between. DNA of the CDR3: TGCAGTGCTAGAGATCAAGTATTGGAGACCCAGTACTTC. This translates into CSARDQVLETQYF.

This clonotype was seen a handful of times. Its ends do not fully match the called genes, so a read error is possible. This sequence joins TRBV7-6 and TRBJ2-1; 11 bases align to TRBD1. The CDR3 loop spans 14 amino acids. The germline V gene has CDR1 SGHVS and CDR2 FNYEAQ. The CDR3 spells CASSLGQGANEQFF. CDR3 nucleotide sequence: TGTGCTAGCAGCCTCGGACAGGGGGCGAATGAGCAGTTCTTC.

This clonotype was recorded a few times. The chain uses TRBV24-1 and TRBJ2-7, with D perhaps matching TRBD1 (6 bases). This CDR3 contains 20 residues. V was shortened by 3 bases and J by 4 bases, with 30 bases between the two germline ends. Germline V gene sequence: CDR1 KGHDR, CDR2 SFDVKD. The CDR3 DNA sequence: TGTGCCACCAGTGATCCGCTGCCAGCTCACCAAGGGACAAGAGGTTACGAGCAGTACTTC. Its protein product is CATSDPLPAHQGTRGYEQYF.

The chain recombines TRBV7-6 with TRBJ2-1; perhaps TRBD2 as D (5 bases). Germline lookup yields CDR1 SGHVS and CDR2 FNYEAQ. The CDR3 consists of 15 residues. V lost 5 bases and J lost 10, with 21 bases in between. The CDR3 is CASSVTSQSSYEQFF. CDR3 DNA: TGTGCCAGCAGCGTCACTAGTCAGAGCTCCTACGAGCAGTTCTTC. Full variable domain (rest looked up from reference TRBV7-6 and TRBJ2-1): GAGVSQSPRYKVTKRGQDVALRCDPISGHVSLYWYRQALGQGPEFLTYFNYEAQQDKSGLPNDRFSAERPEGSISTLTIQRTEQRDSAMYRCASSVTSQSSYEQFFGPGTRLTVL.

The genes are TRBV3-1 and TRBJ2-1; 8 bases fit TRBD2. This CDR3 is 17 amino acids long. The V segment lost 1 base and the J segment 5 bases; nucleotides outside the gene matches: 10. Per germline, CDR1 LGHDT and CDR2 YNNKEL (reference sequence). In nucleotides, the CDR3 is TGTGCCAGCAGCCAAGTGGTATCGGGGGGGGTAAACAATGAGCAGTTCTTC. Translating gives CASSQVVSGGVNNEQFF.

On this clonotype: At one boundary the junction diverges from the germline segment, which might be a read error. V and J are TRBV5-4 and TRBJ1-2, with unresolved D. This CDR3 is built from 14 residues. The germline CDR1 and CDR2 sequences are SGHNT and YYREEE (reference sequence). CDR3 amino acids: CANSFQGLLYGYTF. The CDR3 DNA is TGTGCCAACAGCTTCCAAGGTCTTCTATACGGCTACACCTTC. Drawing the rest from reference TRBV5-4 and TRBJ1-2, the complete variable domain is ETGVTQSPTHLIKTRGQQVTLRCSSQSGHNTVSWYQQALGQGPQFIFQYYREEENGRGNFPPRFSGLQFPNYSSELNVNALELDDSALYLCANSFQGLLYGYTFGSGTRLTVV.

The V gene is TRBV2, the J gene TRBJ1-2, with 10 bases matching TRBD1. Germline CDR1 and CDR2: SNHLY and FYNNEI. The CDR3 is 16 amino acids. J lost 2 bases, V lost 3 bases, and 6 bases had no gene match. This CDR3 is CASSDPGTGANYGYTF. The DNA for the CDR3 is TGTGCCAGCAGTGATCCGGGGACAGGGGCGAACTATGGCTACACCTTC.

The chain has TRBV9 and TRBJ2-7, with D possibly matching TRBD2 (7 bases). V was cut by 0 bases and J by 2 bases, with 15 bases left in between. The CDR3 consists of 16 residues. CDR1 and CDR2 (germline): SGDLS, YYNGEE. CDR3 in amino acids: CASSVGGGQGAYEQYF. The CDR3 coding sequence is TGTGCCAGCAGCGTAGGCGGGGGACAAGGAGCCTACGAGCAGTACTTC.

The chain carries TRBV6-4 and TRBJ2-7, with D possibly TRBD2 on 5 matching bases. Trimming pared 6 bases from V and 4 bases from J, leaving 16 bases between. The germline gives CDR1 MRHNA, CDR2 SNTAGT. CDR3 length: 14 amino acids. The CDR3 loop reads CASRASGRSYEQYF. DNA for the CDR3: TGTGCCAGCAGGGCCTCGGGGAGAAGTTACGAGCAGTACTTC.

The chain joins TRBV4-1 to TRBJ1-2; D is undetermined. Germline assignment: CDR1 MGHRA and CDR2 YSYEKL. CDR3 length equals 11 residues. Trimming removed 4 bases at V and 6 bases at J, with 6 bases between. The CDR3 DNA reads as TGCGCCAGCAGCCTAGCGGATGGCTACACCTTC. Translation gives CASSLADGYTF.

The chain carries TRBV7-3 and TRBJ2-5; 10 bases agree with TRBD2. The CDR3 extends over 15 amino acids. The germline V gene encodes CDR1 SGHTA and CDR2 FQGTGA. After removal of 5 bases from V and 0 bases from J, the junction contained 3 bases not matched to a gene. Here the CDR3 reads CASSRSGRDQETQYF. As DNA, the CDR3 is TGTGCCAGCAGCCGCAGCGGGAGGGACCAAGAGACCCAGTACTTC. Filled out from reference TRBV7-3 and TRBJ2-5, the complete variable domain reads GAGVSQTPSNKVTEKGKYVELRCDPISGHTALYWYRQSLGQGPEFLIYFQGTGAADDSGLPNDRFFAVRPEGSVSTLKIQRTERGDSAVYLCASSRSGRDQETQYFGPGTRLLVL.

The chain uses TRBV7-3 and TRBJ1-2; D is unresolved. V lost 4 bases to trimming and J lost 3 bases, with 9 bases between them. Per germline, CDR1 SGHTA and CDR2 FQGTGA. This CDR3 is built from 13 residues. CDR3 in amino acids: CASSSAGDYGYTF. The CDR3, as DNA: TGTGCCAGCAGCTCGGCGGGAGACTATGGCTACACCTTC.

This chain links TRBV5-1 with TRBJ1-2, with unresolved D. The germline V and J ends were trimmed by 0 bases and 2 bases, with 5 bases remaining between them. The CDR3 extends over 13 amino acids. Germline V gives CDR1 SGHRS, CDR2 YFSETQ. CDR3 in DNA: TGCGCCAGCAGCTTGGGGAACAACTATGGCTACACCTTC. The encoded protein is CASSLGNNYGYTF.

The chain employs TRBV29-1 and TRBJ2-6; perhaps TRBD1 as D (6 bases). CDR1 and CDR2 from the germline V gene are SQVTM and ANQGSEA. This CDR3 is built from 16 residues. The V end lost 0 bases, the J end lost 4 bases, and 13 bases lay between the germline ends. Here the CDR3 DNA reads TGCAGCGTTGAAGAGGATGGGACATCCGGGGCCAACGTCCTGACTTTC. Amino acids: CSVEEDGTSGANVLTF.

The gene calls are TRBV7-2 and TRBJ2-3, with D perhaps matching TRBD2 (5 bases). Germline V lookup: CDR1 SGHTA, CDR2 FQGNSA. Trimming removed 2 bases at V and 0 bases at J, with 18 bases between. The CDR3 covers 18 residues. CDR3 sequence: CASSLRFRAGMSTDTQYF. CDR3 bases: TGTGCCAGCAGCTTAAGGTTTCGTGCGGGCATGAGCACAGATACGCAGTATTTT.

The chain couples TRBV15 to TRBJ2-7; TRBD2 matches 11 bases. CDR3 size: 16 residues. Germline V CDR1 and CDR2: LNHNV, YYDKDF (reference sequence). Trimming took 3 bases from V and 5 from J; bases not matched to a gene: 9. The CDR3: CATSRPRLAGSHEQYF. The CDR3 region has the DNA TGTGCCACCAGCAGGCCTCGACTAGCGGGATCTCACGAGCAGTACTTC.

This clonotype was found a few times. The chain joins TRBV5-1 to TRBJ1-2; possible D gene TRBD1, 6 bases. V was cut by 4 bases and J by 6 bases, with 19 bases left in between. Germline CDR1 is SGHRS and CDR2 is YFSETQ. The CDR3 runs to 15 residues. The CDR3 sequence: CASSPGVQGLDGYTF. CDR3 coding DNA: TGCGCCAGCAGCCCGGGGGTACAGGGTCTGGATGGCTACACCTTC.

This sequence joins TRBV29-1 and TRBJ1-1; D ambiguous. V lost 4 bases and J lost 0, with 9 bases in between. The CDR3 runs to 13 residues. Germline V CDR1 and CDR2: SQVTM, ANQGSEA. The DNA of the CDR3 is TGCAGCGTTGGTGACGGCTTGAACACTGAAGCTTTCTTT. Protein product: CSVGDGLNTEAFF.

This clonotype has more than one count but fewer than ten. This chain's CDR3 is CATSGDSGGFYNEQFF. The CDR3, as DNA: TGTGCCACCAGCGGGGATTCAGGGGGCTTCTACAATGAGCAGTTCTTC. This chain uses TRBV15 with TRBJ2-1; 8 nucleotides match TRBD1. The CDR3 loop spans 16 amino acids. Per germline, CDR1 LNHNV and CDR2 YYDKDF (reference sequence). Unmatched junction bases numbered 9, after V lost 5 bases and J lost 3 bases.

This clonotype was detected a few times. This sequence joins TRBV24-1 and TRBJ2-2; D gene unclear. In germline, CDR1 is KGHDR, CDR2 SFDVKD. V lost 4 bases and J 5 bases, leaving 13 bases between the germline ends. The CDR3 runs 15 residues. The chain's CDR3 is CATSDLSRGTGELFF. DNA of the CDR3: TGTGCCACCAGTGACTTGTCTCGTGGGACCGGGGAGCTGTTTTTT.

V gene TRBV20-1 combines with J gene TRBJ2-5, with 8 bases fitting TRBD1. The J call may be wrong; the DNA end is better matched by TRBJ1-1. This CDR3 comprises 13 residues. Germline CDR1 reads DFQATT; CDR2 reads SNEGSKA (reference sequence). The CDR3 sequence: CSAKRQGRSEAFF. CDR3 sequence (DNA): TGCAGTGCTAAGAGACAGGGGCGAAGTGAAGCTTTCTTT.

The J gene is TRBJ2-7, the V gene TRBV5-1, with a possible D match to TRBD1 (6 bases). V lost 4 bases and J 4 bases, leaving 15 bases between the germline ends. The CDR3 loop spans 14 amino acids. Germline V lookup: CDR1 SGHRS, CDR2 YFSETQ. The CDR3 region has the DNA TGCGCCAGCAGCCCGGTAGGGGGTAGGTACGAGCAGTACTTC. Amino acid sequence: CASSPVGGRYEQYF.

This chain uses TRBV5-8 with TRBJ1-4; 8 nucleotides line up with TRBD1. The germline V gene has CDR1 SGHTS and CDR2 YDEGEE. The CDR3 is made up of 15 amino acids. Losses at the gene ends were 0 bases for V and 5 bases for J; bases not matched to a gene: 3. In DNA, the CDR3 is TGTGCCAGCAGCTTGGGACAGGGGCTAAATGAAAAACTGTTTTTT. It translates to CASSLGQGLNEKLFF.

The chain recombines TRBV10-3 with TRBJ2-7, with 8 bases that match TRBD1. Trimming cost V 6 bases and J 11 bases; bases outside gene matches: 12. CDR1 is ENHRY and CDR2 is SYGVKD in the germline V gene. The CDR3 is made up of 13 amino acids. This CDR3 is CAISAGTGYGEYF. For the CDR3, the DNA is TGTGCCATCAGCGCCGGGACAGGTTACGGGGAGTACTTC.

This clonotype was counted once. DNA for the CDR3: TGCAGTGCTAGTACGCCTCCAACTAACTATGGCTACACCTTC. It codes for CSASTPPTNYGYTF. The chain carries TRBV20-1 and TRBJ1-2; unclear D gene. The V and J ends lost 3 bases and 0 bases respectively, with 11 bases between them. The CDR3 contains 14 residues. Germline CDR1 reads DFQATT; CDR2 reads SNEGSKA (reference sequence).

The rearrangement joins TRBV20-1 to TRBJ1-1, with D possibly matching TRBD1 (5 bases). CDR1 is DFQATT and CDR2 is SNEGSKA in the germline V gene (reference sequence). Trimming removed 5 bases from V and 0 bases from J, with 13 bases in between. This CDR3 is built from 14 residues. The DNA of the CDR3 is TGCAGTGCTTTGCCGGGACGGCTGAACACTGAAGCTTTCTTT. Its translation is CSALPGRLNTEAFF.

V usage is TRBV24-1 and J usage is TRBJ2-7; the D is unclear. Between the trimmed V and J ends, which lost 4 bases and 0 bases, there was a span of 15 bases. This CDR3 spans 16 amino acids. CDR1 and CDR2 from the germline V gene are KGHDR and SFDVKD. CDR3 nucleotides: TGTGCCACCAGTGAATCTAAGGCTGCCTCCTCCTACGAGCAGTACTTC. Protein product: CATSESKAASSYEQYF.